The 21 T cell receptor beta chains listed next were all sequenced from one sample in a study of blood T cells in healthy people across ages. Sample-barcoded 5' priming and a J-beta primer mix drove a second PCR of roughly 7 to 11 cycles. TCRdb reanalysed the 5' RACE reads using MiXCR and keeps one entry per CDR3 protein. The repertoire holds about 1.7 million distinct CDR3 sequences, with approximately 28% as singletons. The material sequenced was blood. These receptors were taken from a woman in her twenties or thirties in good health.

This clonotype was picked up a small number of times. The CDR3 sequence: CASTFDRVSNQPQHF. CDR3 coding DNA: TGTGCCAGCACTTTCGACAGGGTGTCCAATCAGCCCCAGCATTTT. V usage is TRBV28 and J usage is TRBJ1-5; 7 bases line up with TRBD1. CDR1 and CDR2 from the germline V gene are MDHEN and SYDVKM. V lost 7 bases and J lost 3; bases outside the gene matches: 9. This CDR3 has 15 residues.

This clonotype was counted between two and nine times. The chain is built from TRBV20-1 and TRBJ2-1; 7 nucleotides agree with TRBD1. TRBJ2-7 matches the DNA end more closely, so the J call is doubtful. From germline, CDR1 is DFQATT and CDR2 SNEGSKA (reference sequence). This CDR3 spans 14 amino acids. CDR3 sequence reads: CSARWDSQDNEQYF. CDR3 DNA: TGCAGTGCTAGGTGGGACAGTCAAGACAATGAGCAGTACTTC.

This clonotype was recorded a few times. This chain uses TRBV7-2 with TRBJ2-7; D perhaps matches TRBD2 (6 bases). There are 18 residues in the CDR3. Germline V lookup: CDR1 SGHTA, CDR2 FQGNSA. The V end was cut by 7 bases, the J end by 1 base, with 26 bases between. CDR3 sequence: CASTRNPITSRMSYEQYF. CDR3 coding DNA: TGTGCCAGCACCCGAAACCCCATAACTAGCAGGATGTCCTACGAGCAGTACTTC. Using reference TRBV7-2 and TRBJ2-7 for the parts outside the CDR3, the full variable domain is GAGVSQSPSNKVTEKGKDVELRCDPISGHTALYWYRQSLGQGLEFLIYFQGNSAPDKSGLPSDRFSAERTGGSVSTLTIQRTQQEDSAVYLCASTRNPITSRMSYEQYFGPGTRLTVT.

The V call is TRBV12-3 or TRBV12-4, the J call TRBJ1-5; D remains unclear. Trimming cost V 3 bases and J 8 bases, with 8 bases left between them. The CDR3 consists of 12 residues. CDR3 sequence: CASSFPFEPQHF. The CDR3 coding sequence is TGTGCCAGCAGTTTTCCATTCGAGCCCCAGCATTTT.

The CDR3 nucleotides read TGTGCCAGCAGCTCGGACATACAGGGAGGCTACACCTTC. It codes for CASSSDIQGGYTF. V usage is TRBV7-9 and J usage is TRBJ1-2, with D possibly being TRBD1 (6 bases). Trimming cost V 4 bases and J 8 bases, with 14 bases left between them. Germline V gene data show CDR1 as SEHNR and CDR2 as FQNEAQ (reference sequence). This CDR3 is 13 amino acids long. Full variable domain (missing parts from reference TRBV7-9 and TRBJ1-2): DTGVSQNPRHKITKRGQNVTFRCDPISEHNRLYWYRQTLGQGPEFLTYFQNEAQLEKSRLLSDRFSAERPKGSFSTLEIQRTEQGDSAMYLCASSSDIQGGYTFGSGTRLTVV.

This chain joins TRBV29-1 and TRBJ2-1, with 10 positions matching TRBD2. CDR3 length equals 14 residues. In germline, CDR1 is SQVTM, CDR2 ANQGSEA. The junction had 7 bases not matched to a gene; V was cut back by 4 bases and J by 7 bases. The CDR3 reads CSVVSSGRVNEQFF. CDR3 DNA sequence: TGCAGCGTTGTCTCCAGCGGGAGGGTAAATGAGCAGTTCTTC.

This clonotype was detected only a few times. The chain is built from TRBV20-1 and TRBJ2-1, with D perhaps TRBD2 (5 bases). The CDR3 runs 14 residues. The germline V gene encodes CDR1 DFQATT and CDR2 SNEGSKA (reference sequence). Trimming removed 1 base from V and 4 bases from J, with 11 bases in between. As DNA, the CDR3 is TGCAGTGCTAGAGGGGAGCGGATATACAATGAGCAGTTCTTC. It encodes CSARGERIYNEQFF.

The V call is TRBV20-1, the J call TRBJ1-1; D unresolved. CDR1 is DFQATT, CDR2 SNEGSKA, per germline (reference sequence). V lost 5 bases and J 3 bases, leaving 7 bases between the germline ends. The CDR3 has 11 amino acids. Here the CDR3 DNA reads TGCAGTGCTCTCTCCGACACTGAAGCTTTCTTT. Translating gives CSALSDTEAFF.

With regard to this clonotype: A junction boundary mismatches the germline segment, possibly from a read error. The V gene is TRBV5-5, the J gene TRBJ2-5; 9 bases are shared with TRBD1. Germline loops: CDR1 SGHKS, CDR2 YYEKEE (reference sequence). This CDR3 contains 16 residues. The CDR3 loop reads CTSSRTGQGLGETQYF. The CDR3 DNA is TGTACCAGCAGCCGGACCGGACAGGGGTTAGGGGAGACCCAGTACTTC.

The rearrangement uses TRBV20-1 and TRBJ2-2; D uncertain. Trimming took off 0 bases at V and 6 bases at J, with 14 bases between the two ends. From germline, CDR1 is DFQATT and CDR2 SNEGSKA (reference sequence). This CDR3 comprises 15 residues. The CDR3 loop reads CSARDSQSLAGELFF. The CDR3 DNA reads TGCAGTGCTAGAGATTCCCAATCGTTAGCCGGGGAGCTGTTTTTT.

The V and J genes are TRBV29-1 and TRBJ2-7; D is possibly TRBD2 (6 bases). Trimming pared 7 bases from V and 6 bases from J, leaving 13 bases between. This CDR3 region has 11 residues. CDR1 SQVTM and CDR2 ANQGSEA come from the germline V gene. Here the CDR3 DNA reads TGCAGCGCCCCGAGCGGGCGCGAGCAGTACTTC. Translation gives CSAPSGREQYF.

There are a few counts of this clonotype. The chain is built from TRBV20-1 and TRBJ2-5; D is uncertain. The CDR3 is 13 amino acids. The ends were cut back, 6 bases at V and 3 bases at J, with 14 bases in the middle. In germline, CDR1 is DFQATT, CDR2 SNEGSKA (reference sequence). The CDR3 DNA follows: TGCAGTGCACCCGACTCCGGTGAAGAGACCCAGTACTTC. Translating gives CSAPDSGEETQYF.

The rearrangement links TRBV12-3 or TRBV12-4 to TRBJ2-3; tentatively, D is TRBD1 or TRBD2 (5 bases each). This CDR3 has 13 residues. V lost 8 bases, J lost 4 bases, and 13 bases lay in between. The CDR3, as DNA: TGTGCCAGCGGGGGAGTGCGCGCAGATACGCAGTATTTT. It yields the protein CASGGVRADTQYF.

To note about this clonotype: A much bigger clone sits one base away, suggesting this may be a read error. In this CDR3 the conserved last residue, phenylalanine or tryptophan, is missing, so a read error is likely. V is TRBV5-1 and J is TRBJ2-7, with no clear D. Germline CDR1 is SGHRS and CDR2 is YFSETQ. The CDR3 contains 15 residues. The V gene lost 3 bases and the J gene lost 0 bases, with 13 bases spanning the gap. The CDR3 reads CASSSAIYLSYEQYI. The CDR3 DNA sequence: TGCGCCAGCAGCTCGGCCATATATCTCTCCTACGAGCAGTACATC.

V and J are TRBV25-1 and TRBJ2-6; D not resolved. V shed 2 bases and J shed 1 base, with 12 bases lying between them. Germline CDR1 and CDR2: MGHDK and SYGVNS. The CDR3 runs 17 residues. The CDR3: CASSEGVVRSGANVLTF. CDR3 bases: TGTGCCAGCAGTGAAGGGGTTGTAAGGTCTGGGGCCAACGTCCTGACTTTC. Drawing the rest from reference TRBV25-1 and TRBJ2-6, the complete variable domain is EADIYQTPRYLVIGTGKKITLECSQTMGHDKMYWYQQDPGMELHLIHYSYGVNSTEKGDLSSESTVSRIRTEHFPLTLESARPSHTSQYLCASSEGVVRSGANVLTFGAGSRLTVL.

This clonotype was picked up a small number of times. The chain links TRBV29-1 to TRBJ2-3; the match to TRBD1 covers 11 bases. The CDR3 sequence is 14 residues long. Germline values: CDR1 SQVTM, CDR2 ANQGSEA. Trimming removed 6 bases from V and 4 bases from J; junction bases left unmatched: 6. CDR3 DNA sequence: TGCAGCGTGGTGGACAGGGGGCGCGCAGATACGCAGTATTTT. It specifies CSVVDRGRADTQYF.

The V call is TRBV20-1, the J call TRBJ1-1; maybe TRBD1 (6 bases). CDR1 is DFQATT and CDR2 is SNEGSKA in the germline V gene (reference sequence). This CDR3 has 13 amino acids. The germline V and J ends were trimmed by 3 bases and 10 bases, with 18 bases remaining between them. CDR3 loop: CSARDHRDGLAFF. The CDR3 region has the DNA TGCAGTGCTAGGGACCACAGGGACGGGTTAGCTTTCTTT.

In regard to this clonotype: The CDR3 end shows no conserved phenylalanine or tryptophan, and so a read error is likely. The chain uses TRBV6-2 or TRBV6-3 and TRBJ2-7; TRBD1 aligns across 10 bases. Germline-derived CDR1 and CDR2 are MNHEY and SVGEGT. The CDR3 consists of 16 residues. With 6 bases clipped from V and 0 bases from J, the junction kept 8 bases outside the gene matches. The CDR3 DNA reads TGTGCCAGCAGGGGGACAGGGGTCCCCATCTCCTACGAGCAGTACTGC. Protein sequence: CASRGTGVPISYEQYC.

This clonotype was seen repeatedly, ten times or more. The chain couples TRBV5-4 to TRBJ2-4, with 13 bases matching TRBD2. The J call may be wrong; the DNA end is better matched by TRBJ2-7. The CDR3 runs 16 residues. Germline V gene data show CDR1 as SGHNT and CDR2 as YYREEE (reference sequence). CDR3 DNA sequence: TGTGCCAGCAGCTCTGGGACTAGCGGGGCCACCTACGAGCAGTACTTC. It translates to CASSSGTSGATYEQYF.

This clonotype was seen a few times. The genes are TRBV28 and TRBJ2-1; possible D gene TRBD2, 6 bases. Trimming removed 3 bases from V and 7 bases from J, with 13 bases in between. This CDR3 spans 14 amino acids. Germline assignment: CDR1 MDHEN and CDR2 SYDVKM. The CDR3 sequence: CASSLSVRGNEQFF. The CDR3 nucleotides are TGTGCCAGCAGTTTGTCTGTCCGGGGGAATGAGCAGTTCTTC.

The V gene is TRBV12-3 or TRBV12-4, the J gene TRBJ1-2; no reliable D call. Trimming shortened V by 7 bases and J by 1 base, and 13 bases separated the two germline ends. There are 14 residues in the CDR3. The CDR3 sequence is CASTLNPINYGYTF. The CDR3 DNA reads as TGTGCCAGCACCCTCAACCCTATTAACTATGGCTACACCTTC.